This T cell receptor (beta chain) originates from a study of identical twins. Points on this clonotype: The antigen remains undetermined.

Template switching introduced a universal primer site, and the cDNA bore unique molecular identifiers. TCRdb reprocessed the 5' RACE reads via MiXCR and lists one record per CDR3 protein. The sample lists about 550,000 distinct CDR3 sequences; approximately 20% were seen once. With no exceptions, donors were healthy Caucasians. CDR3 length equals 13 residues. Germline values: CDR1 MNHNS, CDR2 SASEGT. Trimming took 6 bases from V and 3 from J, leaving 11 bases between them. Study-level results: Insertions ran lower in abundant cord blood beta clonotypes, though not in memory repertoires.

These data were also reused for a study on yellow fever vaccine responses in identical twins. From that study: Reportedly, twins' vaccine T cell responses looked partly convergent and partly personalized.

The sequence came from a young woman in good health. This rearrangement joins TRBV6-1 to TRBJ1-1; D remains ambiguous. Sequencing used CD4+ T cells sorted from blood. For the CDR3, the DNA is TGTGCCAGCAGCCAACTTCGGGACACTGAAGCTTTCTTT. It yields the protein CASSQLRDTEAFF.